The clone carrying this T cell receptor (beta chain) was counted only a few times. The antigen is not known. These data come from a study of shared clonotypes between healthy human individuals. About the research overall: Donors, aged 18 to 49, were two women and a few men.

In the naive CD8 group, cells lacked CD45RO and were positively selected for CCR7, so terminally differentiated effector memory CD45RA+ cells were left out. V lost 3 bases to trimming and J lost 3 bases; unmatched junction nucleotides: 5. There are 16 residues in the CDR3. Germline V lookup: CDR1 KGHSH, CDR2 LQKENI. Measured with immunoSEQ multiplex PCR; TCRdb has only the in-frame clones, and not every one. The data show some 2 million clones, approximately 95% seen once. Whole-study findings and limits: Genetic and exposure-history diversity was limited by the few donors. In the sorted subsets, rarefaction showed sequencing was incomplete despite large depth.

The clonotype comes from a man younger than 35 in good health. This chain links TRBV18 with TRBJ2-1; 10 nucleotides match TRBD2. The sample taken for sequencing was naive CD8+ T cells sorted from blood. The CDR3, as DNA: TGTGCCAGCTCACCTTTACTAGCGGGGAGCTACAATGAGCAGTTCTTC. Its protein product is CASSPLLAGSYNEQFF. The full variable domain, completed using reference TRBV18 and TRBJ2-1, is NAGVMQNPRHLVRRRGQEARLRCSPMKGHSHVYWYRQLPEEGLKFMVYLQKENIIDESGMPKERFSAEFPKEGPSILRIQQVVRGDSAAYFCASSPLLAGSYNEQFFGPGTRLTVL.